Listed here are 5 T cell receptor beta chains from one sample, sequenced in a study of identifying expanded T cells in peripheral blood. Clones were read by immunoSEQ multiplex PCR, and TCRdb kept only the in-frame ones, dropping some. The table records just over 90,000 clones, around nine tenths of them present only once. Sample: blood. These receptor sequences come from a person aged 18 to 75 in good health.

This sequence joins TRBV19 and TRBJ2-7, with 8 bases that match TRBD1. Looked up from germline, CDR1 is LNHDA and CDR2 is SQIVND (reference sequence). There are 16 residues in the CDR3. V shed 3 bases and J 2 bases; nucleotides not matched to a gene: 9. Here the CDR3 DNA reads TGTGCCAGTAGTATTGGCGACGGGACAGGTCCCTACGAGCAGTACTTC. Translating it yields CASSIGDGTGPYEQYF.

The gene calls are TRBV28 and TRBJ2-7; maybe TRBD2 (7 bases). This CDR3 has 16 amino acids. Trimming took 5 bases from V and 0 from J, leaving 17 bases between them. Germline CDR1 reads MDHEN; CDR2 reads SYDVKM. DNA of the CDR3: TGTGCCAGCAGTACAATAGGGGGGACTAACTCCTACGAGCAGTACTTC. This sequence encodes CASSTIGGTNSYEQYF.

The V call is TRBV7-9, the J call TRBJ1-2, with 10 bases fitting TRBD1. J lost 4 bases, V lost 5 bases, and 7 bases had no gene match. The CDR3 extends over 15 amino acids. CDR1 and CDR2 (germline): SEHNR, FQNEAQ (reference sequence). CDR3 nucleotide sequence: TGTGCCAGCAGCCCACGGACAGGGGGAGGCTATGGCTACACCTTC. It specifies CASSPRTGGGYGYTF.

The chain has TRBV4-1 and TRBJ2-5; 7 nucleotides match TRBD2. The V gene's germline CDR1 is MGHRA and CDR2 YSYEKL. V lost 1 base to trimming and J lost 4 bases; unmatched junction nucleotides: 6. This CDR3 comprises 15 residues. The CDR3 loop is CASSQGAGEGETQYF. The CDR3 nucleotides read TGCGCCAGCAGCCAAGGGGCGGGGGAGGGAGAGACCCAGTACTTC.

V usage is TRBV30 and J usage is TRBJ1-1; D remains ambiguous. The CDR3 is made up of 15 amino acids. Per the germline V gene, CDR1 is GTSNPN and CDR2 is SVGIG (reference sequence). V was pared by 0 bases and J by 10 bases, with 21 bases between. CDR3 DNA sequence: TGTGCCTGGAGTGTACTAGGGAAAAAGGGATCCGTAGCTTTCTTT. Translated, it gives CAWSVLGKKGSVAFF.